Following are 30 T cell receptor beta chains from one sample sequenced in a study of blood T cell repertoires in COVID-19. Clones were sequenced by immunoSEQ multiplex PCR, and TCRdb holds only the in-frame ones, with some missing. The sample has 90,000 to 130,000 clones, roughly 70% seen once. Sample: peripheral blood. All receptors come from a middle-aged woman with acute or convalescent COVID-19.

This clone was seen once. The chain is built from TRBV6-6 and TRBJ2-7, with D possibly matching TRBD1 (6 bases). In germline, CDR1 is MNHNY, CDR2 SVGAGI (reference sequence). This CDR3 has 14 amino acids. V was clipped by 6 bases and J by 4 bases, with 16 bases between them. This CDR3 reads CASSPIRDTYEQYF. CDR3 DNA: TGTGCCAGCAGCCCAATCCGGGACACTTACGAGCAGTACTTC.

This clone was observed a handful of times. The chain uses TRBV7-2 and TRBJ2-7; D remains ambiguous. This CDR3 is 13 amino acids long. V lost 6 bases to trimming and J lost 4 bases, with 13 bases between them. The germline V gene encodes CDR1 SGHTA and CDR2 FQGNSA. The CDR3 is CASSRWAQYEQYF. For the CDR3, the DNA is TGTGCCAGCAGTCGGTGGGCCCAATACGAGCAGTACTTC. The whole variable domain, remainder taken from reference TRBV7-2 and TRBJ2-7, is GAGVSQSPSNKVTEKGKDVELRCDPISGHTALYWYRQSLGQGLEFLIYFQGNSAPDKSGLPSDRFSAERTGGSVSTLTIQRTQQEDSAVYLCASSRWAQYEQYFGPGTRLTVT.

This sequence joins TRBV2 and TRBJ2-3, with TRBD1 as a possible D gene (6 bases). The CDR3 totals 15 residues. V was cut by 3 bases and J by 2 bases, with 12 bases left in between. Germline lookup yields CDR1 SNHLY and CDR2 FYNNEI. The CDR3 nucleotides are TGTGCCAGCAGTGAGACAGGCAGAATCACAGATACGCAGTATTTT. Translation: CASSETGRITDTQYF.

This chain joins TRBV5-1 and TRBJ1-1, with 10 positions matching TRBD1. Germline assignment: CDR1 SGHRS and CDR2 YFSETQ. The CDR3 is made up of 14 amino acids. With V trimmed by 4 bases and J by 4 bases, 4 bases remained unmatched. CDR3 protein: CASSQDRGATEAFF. Here the CDR3 DNA reads TGCGCCAGCAGCCAGGACAGGGGGGCCACTGAAGCTTTCTTT.

V gene TRBV24-1 combines with J gene TRBJ2-7; TRBD1 matches 9 bases. Trimming cost V 3 bases and J 7 bases; bases outside gene matches: 12. CDR1 is KGHDR, CDR2 SFDVKD, per germline. CDR3 length: 16 amino acids. In DNA, the CDR3 is TGTGCCACCAGTGATCCGCCGGGACAGGGCGTAGGGGAGCAGTACTTC. Translated: CATSDPPGQGVGEQYF.

The chain couples TRBV6-4 to TRBJ1-2; 7 nucleotides match TRBD1. CDR3 length equals 13 residues. CDR1 MRHNA and CDR2 SNTAGT come from the germline V gene. J was trimmed by 6 bases and V by 5 bases; bases with no gene match: 6. The CDR3 reads CASSRTGRNGYTF. The CDR3 DNA is TGTGCCAGCAGTCGGACAGGACGGAATGGCTACACCTTC.

The chain couples TRBV20-1 to TRBJ2-1; 7 nucleotides align to TRBD1. The CDR3 spans 12 residues. V lost 3 bases and J lost 9; bases outside the gene matches: 5. Germline values: CDR1 DFQATT, CDR2 SNEGSKA (reference sequence). DNA for the CDR3: TGCAGTGCTAGTGAGGGGGCAAGTGAGCAGTTCTTC. It codes for CSASEGASEQFF.

Here the CDR3 DNA reads TGTGCCAGCAGCCCGGACAGTAACTATGGCTACACCTTC. Translated: CASSPDSNYGYTF. The V gene is TRBV7-8, the J gene TRBJ1-2; weak D call: TRBD1 (6 bases). V was trimmed by 5 bases and J by 1 base, leaving 8 bases between them. The CDR3 contains 13 residues. CDR1 and CDR2 (germline): SGHVS, FQNEAQ.

The genes are TRBV25-1 and TRBJ2-7; 9 bases agree with TRBD1. V dropped 3 bases and J dropped 1; count of bases not matched to a gene: 7. The CDR3 extends over 16 amino acids. Germline V gives CDR1 MGHDK, CDR2 SYGVNS. Here the CDR3 reads CASSDRGQGGSYEQYF. The CDR3 DNA reads as TGTGCCAGCAGTGATAGGGGACAGGGAGGGTCCTACGAGCAGTACTTC.

The chain joins TRBV20-1 to TRBJ1-2; D unresolved. Trimming shortened V by 3 bases and J by 7 bases, and 6 bases separated the two germline ends. Germline V gene data show CDR1 as DFQATT and CDR2 as SNEGSKA (reference sequence). CDR3 length: 10 amino acids. The CDR3 sequence: CSASGLGYTF. The CDR3 nucleotides read TGCAGTGCTAGTGGTCTTGGCTACACCTTC.

The J gene is TRBJ2-3, the V gene TRBV6-5; D is perhaps TRBD1 (6 bases). The CDR3 is 16 amino acids. The germline V gene encodes CDR1 MNHEY and CDR2 SVGAGI. The V gene lost 2 bases and the J gene lost 0 bases, with 12 bases spanning the gap. The DNA of the CDR3 is TGTGCCAGCAGTTACCGACGGACAGCTAGCACAGATACGCAGTATTTT. Its protein is CASSYRRTASTDTQYF.

The rearrangement links TRBV19 to TRBJ2-1; possibly TRBD1 for D (5 bases). V lost 7 bases and J lost 14, with 21 bases in between. The CDR3 length is 13 residues. CDR1 LNHDA and CDR2 SQIVND come from the germline V gene (reference sequence). CDR3 nucleotides: TGTGCCAGTATGACCCAAACAGGTACTGGGAAGTTCTTC. Translated: CASMTQTGTGKFF.

The chain carries TRBV7-2 and TRBJ2-1, with D hard to call. The length of the CDR3 is 14 residues. Germline CDR1 SGHTA, CDR2 FQGNSA. V was trimmed by 1 base and J by 3 bases, leaving 7 bases between them. The CDR3 sequence: CASSLVSNYNEQFF. DNA of the CDR3: TGTGCCAGCAGCTTAGTTAGTAACTACAATGAGCAGTTCTTC.

The CDR3 is CASSLGSSGKETQYF. DNA of the CDR3: TGCGCCAGCAGCTTGGGTAGTAGCGGGAAAGAGACCCAGTACTTC. The chain employs TRBV5-1 and TRBJ2-5; 8 bases are a match to TRBD2. The CDR3 sequence is 15 residues long. V lost 0 bases to trimming and J lost 3 bases; unmatched junction nucleotides: 4. Germline CDR1 is SGHRS and CDR2 is YFSETQ. The variable domain in full, completed from reference TRBV5-1 and TRBJ2-5, reads KAGVTQTPRYLIKTRGQQVTLSCSPISGHRSVSWYQQTPGQGLQFLFEYFSETQRNKGNFPGRFSGRQFSNSRSEMNVSTLELGDSALYLCASSLGSSGKETQYFGPGTRLLVL.

V and J are TRBV28 and TRBJ2-3, with D possibly TRBD1 on 5 matching bases. Germline loops: CDR1 MDHEN, CDR2 SYDVKM. CDR3 length: 17 residues. Deletions cut 6 bases from V and 8 bases from J, with 27 bases between. CDR3 bases: TGTGCCAGCAGCGACTCTAAGCAGGGAAGGGTCGGCGGTACGCAGTATTTT. This sequence encodes CASSDSKQGRVGGTQYF.

The chain employs TRBV30 and TRBJ2-2, with 7 positions matching TRBD2. The CDR3 sequence is 13 residues long. The V and J ends lost 8 bases and 6 bases, in that order; junction bases with no gene match: 9. CDR1 is GTSNPN, CDR2 SVGIG, per germline (reference sequence). The CDR3 DNA reads TGTGCCGTAGGGAGGGGTACGGCCGGGGAGCTGTTTTTT. Translating gives CAVGRGTAGELFF.

This clone has a handful of counts. Written as DNA, the CDR3 is TGTGCCGTCCCAAACAGGGATAGAAATGGCTACACCTTC. Translated, it gives CAVPNRDRNGYTF. The rearrangement uses TRBV19 and TRBJ1-2; the D gene is possibly TRBD1 (6 bases). The V end was cut by 11 bases, the J end by 6 bases, with 19 bases between. Germline CDR1 is LNHDA and CDR2 is SQIVND (reference sequence). The CDR3 length is 13 residues.

There are many counts of this clone. This rearrangement joins TRBV25-1 to TRBJ1-3; 9 nucleotides align to TRBD1. Per the germline V gene, CDR1 is MGHDK and CDR2 is SYGVNS. The CDR3 covers 14 residues. The trim removed 4 bases at V and 3 bases at J, leaving 1 base unmatched. DNA for the CDR3: TGTGCCAGCAGTGGGGACAGGGATGGAAACACCATATATTTT. Protein: CASSGDRDGNTIYF.

This clone was found a few times. The CDR3 here is CASSQDKAGAIYGYTF. The CDR3 DNA reads as TGTGCCAGCAGCCAAGATAAGGCAGGGGCTATCTATGGCTACACCTTC. This chain uses TRBV3-1 (or the pseudogene TRBV3-2) with TRBJ1-2, with a tentative D call TRBD1 (6 bases). CDR1 LGHDT and CDR2 YNNKEL come from the germline V gene (reference sequence). V lost 0 bases and J lost 4, with 15 bases in between. This CDR3 spans 16 amino acids.

The rearrangement uses TRBV2 and TRBJ2-4; TRBD1 might be the D (7 bases). The V and J ends lost 6 bases and 3 bases respectively, with 24 bases between them. Germline-derived CDR1 and CDR2 are SNHLY and FYNNEI. The CDR3 totals 18 residues. CDR3 residues: CASSRYKDREESKNIQYF. The CDR3 nucleotides read TGTGCCAGCAGCCGATACAAAGACAGGGAGGAGAGCAAAAACATTCAGTACTTC.

The chain is built from TRBV5-1 and TRBJ2-2; unclear D gene. The CDR3 is 15 amino acids. Germline loops: CDR1 SGHRS, CDR2 YFSETQ. Deletions cut 8 bases from V and 0 bases from J, with 14 bases between. The CDR3 loop is CASTKEPSNTGELFF. The DNA for the CDR3 is TGCGCCAGTACCAAGGAGCCGTCGAACACCGGGGAGCTGTTTTTT.

The V gene is TRBV5-4, the J gene TRBJ2-7; 7 positions agree with TRBD1. From germline, CDR1 is SGHNT and CDR2 YYREEE (reference sequence). The CDR3 runs 13 residues. After removal of 0 bases from V and 6 bases from J, the junction contained 3 bases not matched to a gene. The CDR3 spells CASSLEQGSEQYF. Here the CDR3 DNA reads TGTGCCAGCAGCTTGGAACAGGGGAGCGAGCAGTACTTC.

This clone was recorded a few times. The genes are TRBV10-3 and TRBJ2-2; 7 bases agree with TRBD1. Germline trimming cut 6 bases from V and 4 bases from J; bases unmatched to any gene: 8. Germline V gene lookup returns CDR1 ENHRY and CDR2 SYGVKD. CDR3 length equals 15 residues. The DNA of the CDR3 is TGTGCCATCAGAACGGACAGGCTGTCCACCGGGGAGCTGTTTTTT. Translated: CAIRTDRLSTGELFF.

This rearrangement joins TRBV7-2 to TRBJ2-1; D is unresolved. Trimming removed 2 bases at V and 12 bases at J, with 11 bases between. This CDR3 is built from 12 residues. Germline values: CDR1 SGHTA, CDR2 FQGNSA. The CDR3 is CASSLSLGRQFF. The CDR3 nucleotides are TGTGCCAGCAGCTTATCCCTAGGCAGGCAGTTCTTC. Full variable domain (outside the CDR3, taken from reference TRBV7-2 and TRBJ2-1): GAGVSQSPSNKVTEKGKDVELRCDPISGHTALYWYRQSLGQGLEFLIYFQGNSAPDKSGLPSDRFSAERTGGSVSTLTIQRTQQEDSAVYLCASSLSLGRQFFGPGTRLTVL.

This clone has a handful of counts. V is TRBV19 and J is TRBJ1-5; 7 nucleotides line up with TRBD1. CDR3 length: 15 residues. CDR1 LNHDA and CDR2 SQIVND come from the germline V gene (reference sequence). With 10 bases clipped from V and 2 bases from J, the junction kept 11 bases outside the gene matches. The CDR3 DNA sequence: TGTGCCACCGATCTCTATGGACAGGGCAATCAGCCCCAGCATTTT. Its protein product is CATDLYGQGNQPQHF.

The chain couples TRBV6-2 or TRBV6-3 to TRBJ1-1; D is uncertain. CDR1 is MNHEY and CDR2 is SVGEGT in the germline V gene. This CDR3 comprises 13 residues. Trimming left V 2 bases short and J 1 base short, with 5 bases between. The CDR3 DNA follows: TGTGCCAGCAGTTACAATAGGAACACTGAAGCTTTCTTT. Its protein is CASSYNRNTEAFF.

This clone was seen more than once but under ten times. The CDR3 region is CASSHRAAGGNTIYF. In DNA form, the CDR3 reads TGTGCCAGCAGCCACCGGGCAGCGGGTGGAAACACCATATATTTT. The V and J genes are TRBV28 and TRBJ1-3; D is unresolved. Germline CDR1 reads MDHEN; CDR2 reads SYDVKM. CDR3 length equals 15 residues. V lost 6 bases and J lost 3, with 15 bases in between.

The chain links TRBV6-5 to TRBJ1-1; D remains unclear. The V gene lost 4 bases and the J gene lost 9 bases, with 12 bases spanning the gap. The CDR3 covers 12 residues. Germline V gives CDR1 MNHEY, CDR2 SVGAGI. CDR3 sequence reads: CASSSTGGKAFF. The CDR3 DNA follows: TGTGCCAGCAGTTCCACGGGCGGGAAAGCTTTCTTT.

This sequence joins TRBV6-5 and TRBJ1-4, with 7 bases lining up with TRBD1. Per germline, CDR1 MNHEY and CDR2 SVGAGI. The CDR3 has 14 residues. The ends lost 9 bases at V and 2 bases at J; junction bases unmatched: 6. The CDR3 sequence: CASSKGATNEKLFF. The CDR3 bases are TGTGCCAGTTCCAAGGGGGCTACTAATGAAAAACTGTTTTTT.

J is TRBJ2-3 and V is TRBV7-7, with TRBD1 matching 9 bases. Germline V gives CDR1 SSHAT, CDR2 FNYEAQ (reference sequence). CDR3 length: 13 residues. J lost 13 bases, V lost 1 base, and 6 bases had no gene match. The CDR3 loop reads CASSLGRDREKYF. CDR3 nucleotide sequence: TGTGCCAGCAGCTTAGGACGGGACAGGGAAAAGTATTTT.